This is a list of T cell receptor beta chains from one sample in a study of T cell changes during pregnancy in multiple sclerosis. Measured with immunoSEQ multiplex PCR; TCRdb has only the in-frame clones, and not every one. The data contain around 29,000 clones, around nine tenths of them singletons. The specimen was CD8+ T cells from peripheral blood mononuclear cells, collected before pregnancy. The receptors here all came from a female donor with multiple sclerosis, enrolled in a pregnancy study. CDR3s include the opening cysteine and the closing phenylalanine or tryptophan. The D gene is left open where the match is weak. Expanded clones get a size class; other rows say once, few or many, or leave the size out.

>TRBJ1-1|TRBV7-9|NA|15|NA
TGTGCCAGCAGCTTAGGACCAGGGACTCTCACTGAAGCTTTCTTT
CASSLGPGTLTEAFF
>TRBJ2-7|TRBV2|NA|10|TRBD1
TGTGCCAGCAGGGGACAGAGGCAGTACTTC
CASRGQRQYF
>TRBJ2-3|TRBV2|NA|14|TRBD2
TGTGCCAGCAGTTGGACTAGCGGGAGGGATACGCAGTATTTT
CASSWTSGRDTQYF
>TRBJ2-7|TRBV5-1|NA|16|NA
TGCGCCAGCAGCTTCATTCCGGACAGTCACTCCTACGAGCAGTACTTC
CASSFIPDSHSYEQYF
>TRBJ1-5|TRBV29-1|NA|13|NA
TGCAGCGTTGCCTTGGGCCTCAATCAGCCCCAGCATTTT
CSVALGLNQPQHF
>TRBJ2-7|TRBV9|NA|14|TRBD2
TGTGCCAGCAGCCCTAGCGGGGGGGCCCACGAGCAGTACTTC
CASSPSGGAHEQYF
>TRBJ1-1|TRBV30|NA|13|NA
TGTGCCTGGGGTTGGTCTATGAACACTGAAGCTTTCTTT
CAWGWSMNTEAFF
>TRBJ1-1|TRBV9|NA|15|NA
TGTGCCAGCAGCGTATCGCAGACAGGGAACACTGAAGCTTTCTTT
CASSVSQTGNTEAFF
>TRBJ1-1|TRBV29-1|NA|14|TRBD1
TGCAGCGTTGAAGCGCTGGGACAGGGAACTGAAGCTTTCTTT
CSVEALGQGTEAFF
>TRBJ1-1|TRBV13|few|12|NA
TGTGCCAGCAGCTTTCTTAACACTGAAGCTTTCTTT
CASSFLNTEAFF
>TRBJ2-1|TRBV19|NA|13|NA
TGTGCCAGTAGTACCTTTAGCATAAATGAGCAGTTCTTC
CASSTFSINEQFF
>TRBJ1-2|TRBV29-1|NA|15|NA
TGCAGCGTTGGTACGTTAGGTGGCAGGGACTATGGCTACACCTTC
CSVGTLGGRDYGYTF
>TRBJ2-6|TRBV7-3|once|16|NA
TGTGCCAGCAGCCCAGGACTGCTCTCTGGGGCCAACGTCCTGACTTTC
CASSPGLLSGANVLTF
>TRBJ2-7|TRBV9|NA|14|NA
TGTGCCAGCGGATTAGGGGGGGCCCCCTACGAGCAGTACTTC
CASGLGGAPYEQYF
>TRBJ1-5|TRBV4-1|NA|15|NA
TGCGCCAGCAGCCAAATCAACTATAGCAATCAGCCCCAGCATTTT
CASSQINYSNQPQHF
>TRBJ2-1|TRBV5-1|NA|13|TRBD2
TGCGCCAGCAGCTGGACTAGCGGTAATGAGCAGTTCTTC
CASSWTSGNEQFF
>TRBJ2-1|TRBV9|few|16|NA
TGTGCCAGCAGCGTAGCCTATAGGGGTGTAGGCAATGAGCAGTTCTTC
CASSVAYRGVGNEQFF
>TRBJ2-5|TRBV2|NA|12|NA
TGTGCCAGCCGGGACACCGAAGAGACCCAGTACTTC
CASRDTEETQYF
>TRBJ2-7|TRBV27|NA|18|TRBD1
TGTGCCAGCAGTTTAGAGGGGTGGGGGACAGAGAGAATCCACGAGCAGTACTTC
CASSLEGWGTERIHEQYF
>TRBJ2-6|TRBV5-1|NA|15|TRBD1
TGCGCCAGCACACGGACAGGGTCTGGGGCCAACGTCCTGACTTTC
CASTRTGSGANVLTF
>TRBJ2-2|TRBV2|NA|15|TRBD2
TGTGCCATCCTGGCAGGGAGGGCGAACACCGGGGAGCTGTTTTTT
CAILAGRANTGELFF
>TRBJ2-5|TRBV30|NA|12|NA
TGTGCCTGGGGACAGTTCCAAGAGACCCAGTACTTC
CAWGQFQETQYF
>TRBJ2-1|TRBV5-1|NA|16|TRBD2
TGCGCCAGCAGCTTGGGGACTAGCGGGGGGATGCATGAGCAGTTCTTC
CASSLGTSGGMHEQFF
>TRBJ2-5|TRBV4-1|NA|18|TRBD2
TGCGCCAGCAGCCAAGATAATGTCCCAGCGGGAAACCAAGAGACCCAGTACTTC
CASSQDNVPAGNQETQYF
>TRBJ2-5|TRBV7-2|NA|16|NA
TGTGCCAGCAGCTCGCCCTTAGGGGTGATGGGAGAGACCCAGTACTTC
CASSSPLGVMGETQYF
>TRBJ2-7|TRBV27|NA|15|TRBD2
TGTGCCAGCAGTTACTCATCCGGGGGGGCCAGCGAGCAGTACTTC
CASSYSSGGASEQYF
>TRBJ2-1|TRBV19|NA|19|TRBD2
TGTGCCAGTATAGGGAGGACTAGCCCCAGATCTACGGGTGGAGTAGGGCAGTTCTTC
CASIGRTSPRSTGGVGQFF
>TRBJ2-7|TRBV4-3|NA|15|TRBD1
TGCGCCAGCAGCCAAGTTCGGACAGGGGACTACGAGCAGTACTTC
CASSQVRTGDYEQYF
>TRBJ2-1|TRBV7-9|NA|15|NA
TGTGCCAGCAGCTTGGCGGCGAGCTCCTACAATGAGCAGTTCTTC
CASSLAASSYNEQFF
>TRBJ1-1|TRBV7-9|once|16|TRBD1
TGTGTACCGCACACGGGGACAGGGGGCTTTTTCACTGAAGCTTTCTTT
CVPHTGTGGFFTEAFF
>TRBJ2-5|TRBV19|NA|14|TRBD2
TGTGCCAGTAGCCCGGGACTAGCGGAAGAGACCCAGTACTTC
CASSPGLAEETQYF
>TRBJ2-1|TRBV15|NA|18|TRBD2
TGTGCCACCAGCAGAGATCCCCCGGCGGGGGGCGCGCACAATGAGCAGTTCTTC
CATSRDPPAGGAHNEQFF
>TRBJ2-5|TRBV7-9|once|14|NA
TGTGCCAGCAGCTTAGATCCTTTTCAAGAGACCCAGTACTTC
CASSLDPFQETQYF
>TRBJ2-3|TRBV10-3|NA|16|TRBD2
TGTGCCATCAGTGAAACTAGCGGGGGGGGACCAGATACGCAGTATTTT
CAISETSGGGPDTQYF
>TRBJ2-3|TRBV4-2|NA|14|NA
TGTGCCAGCGGAGTCCGGGTCCCCGGGGATACGCAGTATTTT
CASGVRVPGDTQYF
>TRBJ2-2|TRBV9|once|14|TRBD1
TGTGCCAGCGGGGGGACAGGGGTGACCGGGGAGCTGTTTTTT
CASGGTGVTGELFF
>TRBJ1-2|TRBV15|NA|13|NA
TGTGCCCGGGAGGGGGAATATTACTATGGCTACACCTTC
CAREGEYYYGYTF
>TRBJ1-6|TRBV15|NA|17|NA
TGTGCCACCAGCAGAGATCGGGTTTCTCTCTATAATTCACCCCTCCACTTT
CATSRDRVSLYNSPLHF
>TRBJ1-1|TRBV6-6|NA|13|NA
TGTGCCAGCAGCCTGGACAGTAACACTGAAGCTTTCTTT
CASSLDSNTEAFF
>TRBJ2-7|TRBV7-6|NA|14|TRBD1
TGTGCCAGCAGCCTTACGGGACAGGTCTACGAGCAGTACTTC
CASSLTGQVYEQYF
>TRBJ2-7|TRBV13|once|16|TRBD1
TGTGCCAGCAGCAAAAGACAGGGGGCGTGGCCATACGAGCAGTACTTC
CASSKRQGAWPYEQYF
>TRBJ2-2|TRBV27|NA|14|NA
TGTGCCAGCAGTGTCATACTTAACACCGGGGAGCTGTTTTTT
CASSVILNTGELFF
>TRBJ2-5|TRBV28|once|14|NA
TGTGCCAGCAGTTTTGGAGGGGAGGCAGAGACCCAGTACTTC
CASSFGGEAETQYF
>TRBJ2-4|TRBV27|NA|19|NA
TGTGCCAGCAGTCAATACACTCCCTCGACAGCATTCCAGGGGAACATTCAGTACTTC
CASSQYTPSTAFQGNIQYF